This T cell receptor (beta chain) was profiled in a study of OX40 agonist ivuxolimab in advanced cancers. About the study: Among those enrolled, mean age was about 62 years (range about 23 to 85) and over 70% were male.

Study findings and constraints: Among the nonresponders, some also had low normalized T-cell clonal expansion. In the 0.1 to 3.0 mg/kg range, CD4+ and CD8+ blood T cells had expanded clonally by week 6.

TCRdb's copy holds only in-frame clones and misses some; the assay was immunoSEQ multiplex PCR. There are about 48,000 clones in the sample; roughly 85% occur only once, and 9.9% lies in the top ten. The CDR3 sequence is 15 residues long. V was shortened by 1 base and J by 0 bases, with 10 bases between the two germline ends. The V gene's germline CDR1 is SGHAT and CDR2 FQNNGV. Peripheral blood came from all dose cohorts at three timepoints. This clone counts as medium-sized. Its specificity is not known. This sequence joins TRBV11-2 and TRBJ2-7; D call uncertain. This sample comprised CD4+ or CD8+ T cells sorted from blood, obtained in a trial of the OX40 agonist ivuxolimab. The clonotype was recovered from an adult with an advanced solid tumor such as melanoma, head and neck, liver or kidney cancer. CDR3 bases: TGTGCCAGCAGCTTAGTTTCCACCAGCTCCTACGAGCAGTACTTC. This sequence encodes CASSLVSTSSYEQYF.